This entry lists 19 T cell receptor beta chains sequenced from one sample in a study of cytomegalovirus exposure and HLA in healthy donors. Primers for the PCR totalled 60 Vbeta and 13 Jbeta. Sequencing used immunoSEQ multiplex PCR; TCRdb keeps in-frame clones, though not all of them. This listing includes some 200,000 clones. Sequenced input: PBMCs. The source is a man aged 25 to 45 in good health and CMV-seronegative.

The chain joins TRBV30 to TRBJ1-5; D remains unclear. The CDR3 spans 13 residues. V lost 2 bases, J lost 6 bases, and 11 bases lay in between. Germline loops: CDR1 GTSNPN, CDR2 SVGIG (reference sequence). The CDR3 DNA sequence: TGTGCCTGGAGTTCCGACTTTCCTCAGCCCCAGCATTTT. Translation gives CAWSSDFPQPQHF.

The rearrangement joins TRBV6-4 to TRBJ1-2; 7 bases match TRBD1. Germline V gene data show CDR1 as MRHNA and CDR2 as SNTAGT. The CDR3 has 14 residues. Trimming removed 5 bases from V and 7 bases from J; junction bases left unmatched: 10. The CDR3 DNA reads TGTGCCAGCAGTACCGGGACAGCTTTGGGTGGCTACACCTTC. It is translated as CASSTGTALGGYTF.

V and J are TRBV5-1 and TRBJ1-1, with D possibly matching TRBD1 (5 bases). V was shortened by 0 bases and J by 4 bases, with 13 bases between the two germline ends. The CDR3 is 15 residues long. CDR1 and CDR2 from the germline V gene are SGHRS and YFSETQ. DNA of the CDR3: TGCGCCAGCAGCTTGGTTGTAGGGGAAAGCACTGAAGCTTTCTTT. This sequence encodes CASSLVVGESTEAFF.

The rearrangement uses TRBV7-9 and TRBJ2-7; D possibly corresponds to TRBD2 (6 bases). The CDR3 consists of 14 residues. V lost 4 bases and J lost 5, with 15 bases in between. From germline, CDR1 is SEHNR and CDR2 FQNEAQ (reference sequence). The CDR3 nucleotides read TGTGCCAGCAGCTACCTCGGGGCGGGGAACGAGCAGTACTTC. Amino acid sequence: CASSYLGAGNEQYF.

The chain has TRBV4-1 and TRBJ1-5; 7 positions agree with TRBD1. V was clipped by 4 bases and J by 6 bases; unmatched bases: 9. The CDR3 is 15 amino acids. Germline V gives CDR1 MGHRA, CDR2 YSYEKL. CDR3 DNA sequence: TGCGCCAGCAGCCGGGACCAGGGGGTTTCTCAGCCCCAGCATTTT. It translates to CASSRDQGVSQPQHF.

CDR3 nucleotides: TGTGCCAGCAGCCCAAAGGCGGACAATCAGCCCCAGCATTTT. Translating it yields CASSPKADNQPQHF. The chain is built from TRBV7-2 and TRBJ1-5, with D unresolved. Trimming took 5 bases from V and 3 from J, leaving 11 bases between them. The germline V gene encodes CDR1 SGHTA and CDR2 FQGNSA. This CDR3 comprises 14 residues.

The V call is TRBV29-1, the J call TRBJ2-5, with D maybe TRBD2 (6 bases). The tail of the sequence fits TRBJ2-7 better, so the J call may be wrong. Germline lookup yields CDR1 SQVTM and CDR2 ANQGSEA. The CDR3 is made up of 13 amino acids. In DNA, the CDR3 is TGCAGCGTTACCAGGGACTTGTTCTACGAGCAGTACTTC. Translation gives CSVTRDLFYEQYF.

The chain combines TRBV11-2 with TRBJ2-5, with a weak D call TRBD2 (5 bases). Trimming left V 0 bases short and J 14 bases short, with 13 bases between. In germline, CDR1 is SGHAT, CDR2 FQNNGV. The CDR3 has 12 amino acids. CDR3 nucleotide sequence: TGTGCCAGCAGCTTAGAGGGTGGACGGGAATACTTC. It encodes CASSLEGGREYF.

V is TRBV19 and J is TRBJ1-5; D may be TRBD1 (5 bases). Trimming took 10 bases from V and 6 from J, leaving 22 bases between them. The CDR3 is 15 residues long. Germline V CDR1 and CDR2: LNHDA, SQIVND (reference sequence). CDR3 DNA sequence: TGTGCCACCTATGGTTCGGTGCCCGGGGGTCAGCCCCAGCATTTT. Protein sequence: CATYGSVPGGQPQHF. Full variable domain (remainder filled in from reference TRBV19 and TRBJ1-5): DGGITQSPKYLFRKEGQNVTLSCEQNLNHDAMYWYRQDPGQGLRLIYYSQIVNDFQKGDIAEGYSVSREKKESFPLTVTSAQKNPTAFYLCATYGSVPGGQPQHFGDGTRLSIL.

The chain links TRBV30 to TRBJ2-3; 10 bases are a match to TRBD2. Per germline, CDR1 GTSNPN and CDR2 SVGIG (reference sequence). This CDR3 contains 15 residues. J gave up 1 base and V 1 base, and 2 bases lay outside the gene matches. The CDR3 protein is CAWSDGTSGTDTQYF. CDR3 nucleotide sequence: TGTGCCTGGAGTGATGGGACTAGCGGCACAGATACGCAGTATTTT.

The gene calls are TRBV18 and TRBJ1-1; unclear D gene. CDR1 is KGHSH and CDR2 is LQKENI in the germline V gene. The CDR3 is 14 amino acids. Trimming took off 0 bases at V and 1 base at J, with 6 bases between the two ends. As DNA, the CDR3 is TGTGCCAGCTCACCACCGAACGGGAACACTGAAGCTTTCTTT. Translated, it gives CASSPPNGNTEAFF.

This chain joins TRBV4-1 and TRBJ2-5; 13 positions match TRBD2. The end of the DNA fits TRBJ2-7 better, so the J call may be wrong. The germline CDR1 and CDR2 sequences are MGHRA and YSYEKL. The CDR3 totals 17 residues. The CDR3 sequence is CASSQGQTSGRWYEQYF. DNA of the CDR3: TGCGCCAGCAGCCAAGGTCAGACTAGCGGGAGGTGGTACGAGCAGTACTTC.

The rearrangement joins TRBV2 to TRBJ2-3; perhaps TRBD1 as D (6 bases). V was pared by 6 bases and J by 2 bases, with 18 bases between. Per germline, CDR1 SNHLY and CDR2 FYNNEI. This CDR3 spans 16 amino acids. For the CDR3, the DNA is TGTGCCAGCAGCCTCCTACAGGGAAGTCTCACAGATACGCAGTATTTT. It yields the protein CASSLLQGSLTDTQYF. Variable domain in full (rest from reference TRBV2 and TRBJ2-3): EPEVTQTPSHQVTQMGQEVILRCVPISNHLYFYWYRQILGQKVEFLVSFYNNEISEKSEIFDDQFSVERPDGSNFTLKIRSTKLEDSAMYFCASSLLQGSLTDTQYFGPGTRLTVL.

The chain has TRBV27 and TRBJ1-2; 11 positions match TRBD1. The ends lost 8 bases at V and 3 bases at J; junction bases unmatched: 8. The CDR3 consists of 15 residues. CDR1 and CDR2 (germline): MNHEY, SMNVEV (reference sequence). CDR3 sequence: CASAGQGARDYGYTF. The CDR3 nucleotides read TGTGCCAGCGCCGGACAGGGGGCGCGGGACTATGGCTACACCTTC.

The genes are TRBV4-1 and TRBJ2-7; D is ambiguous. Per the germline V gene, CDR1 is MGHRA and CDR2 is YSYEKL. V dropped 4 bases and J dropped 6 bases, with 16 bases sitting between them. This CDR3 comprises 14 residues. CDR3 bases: TGCGCCAGCAGCCTCCCCGGCACAGTTGCCGAGCAGTACTTC. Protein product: CASSLPGTVAEQYF.

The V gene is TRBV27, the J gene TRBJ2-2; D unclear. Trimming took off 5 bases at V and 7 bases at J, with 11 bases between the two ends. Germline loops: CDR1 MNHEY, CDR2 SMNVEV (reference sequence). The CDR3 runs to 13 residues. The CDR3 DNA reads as TGTGCCAGCAGTCCGTTTAGAAGCGGGGAGCTGTTTTTT. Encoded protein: CASSPFRSGELFF.

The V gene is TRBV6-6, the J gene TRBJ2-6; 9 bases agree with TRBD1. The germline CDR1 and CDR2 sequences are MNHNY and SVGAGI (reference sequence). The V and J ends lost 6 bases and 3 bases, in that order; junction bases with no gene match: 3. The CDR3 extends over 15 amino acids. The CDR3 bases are TGTGCCAGCAGCCCGGGACAGGGTGGGGCCAACGTCCTGACTTTC. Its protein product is CASSPGQGGANVLTF.

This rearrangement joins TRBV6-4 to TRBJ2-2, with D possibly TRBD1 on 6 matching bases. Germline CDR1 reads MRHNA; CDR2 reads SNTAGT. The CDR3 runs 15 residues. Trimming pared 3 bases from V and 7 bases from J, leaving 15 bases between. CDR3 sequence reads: CASSEYGGTDGELFF. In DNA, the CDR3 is TGTGCCAGCAGTGAATATGGGGGCACGGACGGGGAGCTGTTTTTT.

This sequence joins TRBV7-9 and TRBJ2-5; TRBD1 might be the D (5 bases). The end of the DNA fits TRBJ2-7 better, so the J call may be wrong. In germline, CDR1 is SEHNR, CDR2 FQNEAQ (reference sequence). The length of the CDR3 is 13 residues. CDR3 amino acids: CASSLGQGGEQYF. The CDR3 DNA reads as TGTGCCAGCAGCTTGGGCCAGGGCGGCGAGCAGTACTTC.